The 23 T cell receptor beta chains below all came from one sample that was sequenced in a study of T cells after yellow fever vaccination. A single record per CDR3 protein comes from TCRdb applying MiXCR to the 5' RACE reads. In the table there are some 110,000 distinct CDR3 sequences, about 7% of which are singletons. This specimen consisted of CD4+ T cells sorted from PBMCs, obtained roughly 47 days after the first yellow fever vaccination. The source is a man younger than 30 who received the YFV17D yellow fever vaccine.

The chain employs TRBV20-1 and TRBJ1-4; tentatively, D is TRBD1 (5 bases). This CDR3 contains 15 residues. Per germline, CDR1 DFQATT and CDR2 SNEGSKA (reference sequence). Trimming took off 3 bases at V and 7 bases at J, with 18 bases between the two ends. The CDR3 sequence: CSARQVYRISEKLFF. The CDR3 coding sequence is TGCAGTGCTAGGCAGGTTTACAGGATTTCTGAAAAACTGTTTTTT.

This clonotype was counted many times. CDR3 coding DNA: TGCAGTGCGGCCGACAGGGTTATCGGGGAGCTGTTTTTT. Amino acid sequence: CSAADRVIGELFF. The chain combines TRBV20-1 with TRBJ2-2, with 7 positions matching TRBD1. CDR1 is DFQATT and CDR2 is SNEGSKA in the germline V gene (reference sequence). The CDR3 sequence is 13 residues long. V lost 6 bases, J lost 7 bases, and 8 bases stayed unmatched.

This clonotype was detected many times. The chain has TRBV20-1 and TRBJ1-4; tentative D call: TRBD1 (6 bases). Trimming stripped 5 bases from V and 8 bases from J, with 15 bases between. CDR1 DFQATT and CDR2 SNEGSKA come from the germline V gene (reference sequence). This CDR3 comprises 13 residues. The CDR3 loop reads CSAGGTFSEKLFF. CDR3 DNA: TGCAGTGCTGGTGGGACATTCTCAGAAAAACTGTTTTTT.

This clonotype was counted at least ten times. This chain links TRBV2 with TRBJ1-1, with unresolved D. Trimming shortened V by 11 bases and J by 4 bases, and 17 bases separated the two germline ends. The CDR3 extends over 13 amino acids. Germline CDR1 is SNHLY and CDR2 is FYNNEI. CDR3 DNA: TGTGCCTGCTTTGGAGGATCCCTCACTGAAGCTTTCTTT. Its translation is CACFGGSLTEAFF.

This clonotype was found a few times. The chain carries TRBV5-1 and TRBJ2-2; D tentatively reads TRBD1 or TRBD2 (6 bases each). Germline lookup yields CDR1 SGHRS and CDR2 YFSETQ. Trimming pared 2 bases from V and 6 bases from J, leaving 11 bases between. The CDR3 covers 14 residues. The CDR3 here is CASSFVGGPGELFF. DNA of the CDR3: TGCGCCAGCAGCTTCGTGGGGGGCCCCGGGGAGCTGTTTTTT.

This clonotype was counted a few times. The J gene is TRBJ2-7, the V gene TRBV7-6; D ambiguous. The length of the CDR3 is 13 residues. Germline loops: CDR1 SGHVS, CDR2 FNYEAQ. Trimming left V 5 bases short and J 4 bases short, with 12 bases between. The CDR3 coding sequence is TGTGCCAGCAGCATTAGCTGGCAGTACGAGCAGTACTTC. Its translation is CASSISWQYEQYF.

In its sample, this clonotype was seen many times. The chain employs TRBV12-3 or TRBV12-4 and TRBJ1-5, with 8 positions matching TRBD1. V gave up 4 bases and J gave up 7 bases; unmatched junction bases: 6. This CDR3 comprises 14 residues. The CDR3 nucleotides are TGTGCCAGCAGTTCAACAGGGGGTAAACAGCCCCAGCATTTT. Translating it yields CASSSTGGKQPQHF.

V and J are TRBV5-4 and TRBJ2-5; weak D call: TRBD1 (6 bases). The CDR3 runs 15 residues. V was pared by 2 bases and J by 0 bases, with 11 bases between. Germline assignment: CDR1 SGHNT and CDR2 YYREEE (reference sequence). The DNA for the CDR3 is TGTGCCAGCAGCTTACCCAGGGGAAACCAAGAGACCCAGTACTTC. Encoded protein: CASSLPRGNQETQYF.

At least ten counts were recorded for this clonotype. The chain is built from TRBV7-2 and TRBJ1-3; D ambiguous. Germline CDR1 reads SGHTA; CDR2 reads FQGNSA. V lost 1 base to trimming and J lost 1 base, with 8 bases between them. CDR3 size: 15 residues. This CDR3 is CASSLVAESGNTIYF. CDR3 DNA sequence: TGTGCCAGCAGCTTAGTAGCGGAGTCTGGAAACACCATATATTTT.

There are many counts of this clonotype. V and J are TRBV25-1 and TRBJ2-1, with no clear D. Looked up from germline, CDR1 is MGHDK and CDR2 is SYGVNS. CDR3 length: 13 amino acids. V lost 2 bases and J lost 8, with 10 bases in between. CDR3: CASSEEVFYEQFF. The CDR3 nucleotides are TGTGCCAGCAGTGAAGAAGTGTTTTATGAGCAGTTCTTC. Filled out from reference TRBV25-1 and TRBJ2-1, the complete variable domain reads EADIYQTPRYLVIGTGKKITLECSQTMGHDKMYWYQQDPGMELHLIHYSYGVNSTEKGDLSSESTVSRIRTEHFPLTLESARPSHTSQYLCASSEEVFYEQFFGPGTRLTVL.

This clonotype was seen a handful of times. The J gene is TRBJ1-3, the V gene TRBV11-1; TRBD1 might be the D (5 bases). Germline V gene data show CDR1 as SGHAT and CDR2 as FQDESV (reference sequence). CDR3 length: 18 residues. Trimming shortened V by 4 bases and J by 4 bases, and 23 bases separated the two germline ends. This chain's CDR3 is CASSSLVGGALVGNTIYF. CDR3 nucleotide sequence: TGTGCCAGCAGCTCCCTGGTCGGGGGTGCCCTGGTCGGAAACACCATATATTTT. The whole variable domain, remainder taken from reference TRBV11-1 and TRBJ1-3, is EAEVAQSPRYKITEKSQAVAFWCDPISGHATLYWYRQILGQGPELLVQFQDESVVDDSQLPKDRFSAERLKGVDSTLKIQPAELGDSAMYLCASSSLVGGALVGNTIYFGEGSWLTVV.

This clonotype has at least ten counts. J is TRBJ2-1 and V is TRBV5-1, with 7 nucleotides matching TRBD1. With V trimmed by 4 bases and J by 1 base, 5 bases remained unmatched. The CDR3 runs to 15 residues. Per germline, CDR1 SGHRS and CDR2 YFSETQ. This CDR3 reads CASSTGQVSYNEQFF. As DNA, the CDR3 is TGCGCCAGCAGCACAGGACAGGTTTCCTACAATGAGCAGTTCTTC.

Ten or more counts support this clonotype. The CDR3 DNA reads as TGCGCCAGCAGCTTGGGGGGTTACTCTGGAAACACCATATATTTT. Translating gives CASSLGGYSGNTIYF. This chain uses TRBV5-1 with TRBJ1-3, with D uncertain. The CDR3 covers 15 residues. Trimming stripped 0 bases from V and 0 bases from J, with 7 bases between. Per germline, CDR1 SGHRS and CDR2 YFSETQ. Together with reference TRBV5-1 and TRBJ1-3, the CDR3 gives the full variable domain: KAGVTQTPRYLIKTRGQQVTLSCSPISGHRSVSWYQQTPGQGLQFLFEYFSETQRNKGNFPGRFSGRQFSNSRSEMNVSTLELGDSALYLCASSLGGYSGNTIYFGEGSWLTVV.

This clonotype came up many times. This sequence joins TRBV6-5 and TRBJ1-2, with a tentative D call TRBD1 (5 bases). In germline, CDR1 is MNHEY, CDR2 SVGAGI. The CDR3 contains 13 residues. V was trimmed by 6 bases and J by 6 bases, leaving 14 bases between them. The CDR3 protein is CASRLDSWDGYTF. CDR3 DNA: TGTGCCAGCAGACTCGACAGCTGGGATGGCTACACCTTC.

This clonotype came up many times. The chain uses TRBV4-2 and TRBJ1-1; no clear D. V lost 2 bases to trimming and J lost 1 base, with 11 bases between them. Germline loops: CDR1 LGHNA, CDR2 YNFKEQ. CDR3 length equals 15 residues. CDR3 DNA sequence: TGTGCCAGCAGCCAAAACCCCACCGGGAACACTGAAGCTTTCTTT. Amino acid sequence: CASSQNPTGNTEAFF.

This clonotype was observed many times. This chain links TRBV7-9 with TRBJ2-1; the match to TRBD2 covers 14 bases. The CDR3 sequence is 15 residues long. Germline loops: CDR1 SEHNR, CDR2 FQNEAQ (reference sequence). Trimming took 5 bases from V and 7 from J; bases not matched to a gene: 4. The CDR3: CASSLWTSGGNEQFF. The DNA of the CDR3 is TGTGCCAGCAGCCTATGGACTAGCGGGGGGAATGAGCAGTTCTTC.

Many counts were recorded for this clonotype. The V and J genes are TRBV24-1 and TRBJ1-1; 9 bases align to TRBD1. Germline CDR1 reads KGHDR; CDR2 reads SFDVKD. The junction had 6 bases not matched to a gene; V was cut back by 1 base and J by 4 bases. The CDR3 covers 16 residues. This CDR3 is CATSDFRDRVGTEAFF. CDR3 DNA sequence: TGTGCCACCAGTGATTTTAGGGACAGGGTCGGCACTGAAGCTTTCTTT.

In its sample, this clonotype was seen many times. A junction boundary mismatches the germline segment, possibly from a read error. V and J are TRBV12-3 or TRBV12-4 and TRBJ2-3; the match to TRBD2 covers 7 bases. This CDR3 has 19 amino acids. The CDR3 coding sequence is TGTGCCAGCAATAACCCCCGACGGGGGGTAGCCCTCAGCAGAGATACGCAGTATTTT. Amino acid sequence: CASNNPRRGVALSRDTQYF.

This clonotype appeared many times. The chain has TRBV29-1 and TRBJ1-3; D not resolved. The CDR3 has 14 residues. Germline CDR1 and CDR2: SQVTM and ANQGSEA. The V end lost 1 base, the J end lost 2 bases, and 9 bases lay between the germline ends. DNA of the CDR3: TGCAGCGTTGAAGTTGGCAGCCCTGGAAACACCATATATTTT. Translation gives CSVEVGSPGNTIYF.

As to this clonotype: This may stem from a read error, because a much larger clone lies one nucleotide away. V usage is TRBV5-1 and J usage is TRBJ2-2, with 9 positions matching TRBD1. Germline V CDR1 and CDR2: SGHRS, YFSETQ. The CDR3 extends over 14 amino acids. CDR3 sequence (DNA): TGCGTCAGCAGCATGGGACAGGGAGTCGGGGAGCTGTTTTTT. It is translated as CVSSMGQGVGELFF. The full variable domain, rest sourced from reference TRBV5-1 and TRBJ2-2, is KAGVTQTPRYLIKTRGQQVTLSCSPISGHRSVSWYQQTPGQGLQFLFEYFSETQRNKGNFPGRFSGRQFSNSRSEMNVSTLELGDSALYLCVSSMGQGVGELFFGEGSRLTVL.

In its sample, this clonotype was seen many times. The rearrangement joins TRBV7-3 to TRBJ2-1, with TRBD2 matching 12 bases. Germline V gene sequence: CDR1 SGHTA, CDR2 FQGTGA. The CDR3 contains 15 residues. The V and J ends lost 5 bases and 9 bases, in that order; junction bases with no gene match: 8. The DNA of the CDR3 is TGTGCCAGCAGCCCCTCTAGCGGGGGGGCTGGTGAGCAGTTCTTC. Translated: CASSPSSGGAGEQFF.

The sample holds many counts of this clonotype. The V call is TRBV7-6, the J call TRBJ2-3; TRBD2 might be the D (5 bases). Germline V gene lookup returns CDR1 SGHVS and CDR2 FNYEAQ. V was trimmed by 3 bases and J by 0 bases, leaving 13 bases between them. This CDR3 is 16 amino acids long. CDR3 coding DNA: TGTGCCAGCAGCTTCGGACTGTTTCCTAGCACAGATACGCAGTATTTT. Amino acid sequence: CASSFGLFPSTDTQYF.

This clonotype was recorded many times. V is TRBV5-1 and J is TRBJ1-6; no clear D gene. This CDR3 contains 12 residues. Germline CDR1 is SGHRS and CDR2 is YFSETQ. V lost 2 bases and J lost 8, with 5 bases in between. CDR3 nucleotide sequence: TGCGCCAGCAGCTTCCGAGATTCACCCCTCCACTTT. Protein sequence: CASSFRDSPLHF.